This passage covers 21 T cell receptor beta chains from one sample sequenced in a study of blood T cell repertoires in COVID-19. Sequenced by immunoSEQ multiplex PCR; TCRdb stores in-frame clones only, minus some. Among 450,000 to 500,000 clones listed, approximately 83% were seen once. Sequences were obtained from peripheral blood. The receptors originated from a human donor in a cohort sampled during active COVID-19.

The chain joins TRBV29-1 to TRBJ2-1; possible D gene TRBD1, 5 bases. The V end was cut by 2 bases, the J end by 0 bases, with 8 bases between. Germline CDR1 reads SQVTM; CDR2 reads ANQGSEA. CDR3 length equals 14 residues. CDR3: CSVERGISYNEQFF. The CDR3 DNA is TGCAGCGTTGAAAGGGGTATCTCCTACAATGAGCAGTTCTTC.

The chain links TRBV19 to TRBJ2-3, with 9 nucleotides matching TRBD2. This CDR3 comprises 15 residues. Germline trimming cut 5 bases from V and 2 bases from J; bases unmatched to any gene: 5. Germline CDR1 LNHDA, CDR2 SQIVND (reference sequence). The CDR3 DNA follows: TGTGCCAGTAGTTTGAGCGGGAGGCTCACAGATACGCAGTATTTT. This sequence encodes CASSLSGRLTDTQYF.

This rearrangement joins TRBV11-3 to TRBJ2-3; a weak D match, TRBD2 (6 bases). Trimming shortened V by 1 base and J by 2 bases, and 10 bases separated the two germline ends. CDR1 SGHNT and CDR2 YENEEA come from the germline V gene. This CDR3 has 15 residues. CDR3 coding DNA: TGTGCCAGCAGCTTAGCGGGAGTTACCACAGATACGCAGTATTTT. This gives the protein CASSLAGVTTDTQYF.

V gene TRBV29-1 combines with J gene TRBJ2-2, with 7 bases lining up with TRBD1. V shed 7 bases, J shed 4 bases, and the junction held 6 bases outside the gene matches. The CDR3 loop spans 13 amino acids. Germline V gene sequence: CDR1 SQVTM, CDR2 ANQGSEA. The CDR3 here is CSADRAGTGELFF. CDR3 DNA: TGCAGCGCAGACAGGGCAGGCACCGGGGAGCTGTTTTTT.

The genes are TRBV5-1 and TRBJ1-1, with D perhaps TRBD1 (6 bases). The CDR3 sequence is 13 residues long. The V end lost 1 base, the J end lost 8 bases, and 12 bases lay between the germline ends. CDR1 is SGHRS, CDR2 YFSETQ, per germline. The DNA for the CDR3 is TGCGCCAGCAGCTTGCGGGTGAGGGGGGAAGCTTTCTTT. Encoded protein: CASSLRVRGEAFF.

The V and J genes are TRBV24-1 and TRBJ2-5, with D perhaps matching TRBD1 (6 bases). Deletions cut 2 bases from V and 5 bases from J, with 17 bases between. The CDR3 spans 16 residues. Germline V lookup: CDR1 KGHDR, CDR2 SFDVKD. CDR3 in amino acids: CATSDSAGDTLETQYF. DNA for the CDR3: TGTGCCACCAGTGATTCCGCTGGGGACACCTTGGAGACCCAGTACTTC.

This chain links TRBV2 with TRBJ2-7; D gene unclear. V dropped 4 bases and J dropped 6 bases, with 16 bases sitting between them. Germline V gives CDR1 SNHLY, CDR2 FYNNEI. This CDR3 is 14 amino acids long. The CDR3 DNA reads as TGTGCCAGCAGTGTAAACGGAATTCGCGGCGAGCAGTACTTC. Encoded protein: CASSVNGIRGEQYF.

CDR3 in amino acids: CASSQDRIAGADNEQFF. The DNA of the CDR3 is TGTGCCAGCAGCCAAGATCGCATAGCGGGAGCTGACAATGAGCAGTTCTTC. The chain recombines TRBV3-1 (or the pseudogene TRBV3-2) with TRBJ2-1, with 9 bases fitting TRBD2. V shed 0 bases and J 5 bases; nucleotides not matched to a gene: 8. This CDR3 spans 17 amino acids. Per germline, CDR1 LGHDT and CDR2 YNNKEL (reference sequence).

The rearrangement joins TRBV5-1 to TRBJ1-1; TRBD1 agrees at 7 bases. This CDR3 comprises 14 residues. J was trimmed by 1 base and V by 6 bases; bases with no gene match: 6. In germline, CDR1 is SGHRS, CDR2 YFSETQ. DNA for the CDR3: TGCGCCAGCATGGCGGAGGGGGCGAACACTGAAGCTTTCTTT. Amino acid sequence: CASMAEGANTEAFF.

The chain has TRBV5-6 and TRBJ2-2; 8 nucleotides line up with TRBD2. Germline-derived CDR1 and CDR2 are SGHDT and YYEEEE. This CDR3 comprises 16 residues. The trim removed 5 bases at V and 6 bases at J, leaving 12 bases unmatched. The CDR3 region has the DNA TGTGCCAGCAGTCATCGAAGCGGGGGCCGCTCCGGGGAGCTGTTTTTT. Amino acids: CASSHRSGGRSGELFF. Variable domain in full (rest from reference TRBV5-6 and TRBJ2-2): DAGVTQSPTHLIKTRGQQVTLRCSPKSGHDTVSWYQQALGQGPQFIFQYYEEEERQRGNFPDRFSGHQFPNYSSELNVNALLLGDSALYLCASSHRSGGRSGELFFGEGSRLTVL.

The genes are TRBV4-2 and TRBJ1-1; 8 bases agree with TRBD1. Germline lookup yields CDR1 LGHNA and CDR2 YNFKEQ. The CDR3 has 12 amino acids. Trimming at V came to 4 bases and at J to 13 bases, leaving 8 bases not matched to a gene. The CDR3 DNA reads TGTGCCAGCAGCCTCACTCAGGGGGCGGATTTCTTT. Translation gives CASSLTQGADFF.

The genes are TRBV5-6 and TRBJ1-2; TRBD1 is a possible D gene (5 bases). Deletions cut 1 base from V and 3 bases from J, with 13 bases between. This CDR3 has 15 amino acids. The germline V gene encodes CDR1 SGHDT and CDR2 YYEEEE. The CDR3 loop is CASSLWGVVYYGYTF. In DNA, the CDR3 is TGTGCCAGCAGCTTGTGGGGGGTCGTGTACTATGGCTACACCTTC.

This chain connects TRBV3-1 (or the pseudogene TRBV3-2) to TRBJ2-7; 8 bases are shared with TRBD2. The V gene's germline CDR1 is LGHDT and CDR2 YNNKEL (reference sequence). V was pared by 1 base and J by 4 bases, with 6 bases of the junction left unmatched. The CDR3 extends over 15 amino acids. CDR3 DNA: TGTGCCAGCAGCCAAGGGACTAGCCTTACTTACGAGCAGTACTTC. It is translated as CASSQGTSLTYEQYF.

The V gene is TRBV21-1, the J gene TRBJ2-5; the D call of TRBD2 is as the table states it, not checked on the DNA. TRBV21-1 is shown as a pseudogene. This CDR3 has 15 residues. The CDR3 DNA sequence: TGTGCCAGCAGCAAAGTTTTAGGAGTCCAAGAGACCCAGTACTTC. Its protein product is CASSKVLGVQETQYF.

The chain links TRBV7-3 to TRBJ2-3, with 7 bases identical to TRBD2. V was pared by 0 bases and J by 2 bases, with 2 bases of the junction left unmatched. The CDR3 consists of 15 residues. The germline CDR1 and CDR2 sequences are SGHTA and FQGTGA. DNA for the CDR3: TGTGCCAGCAGCTTAACGGGAGGGGACACAGATACGCAGTATTTT. Its translation is CASSLTGGDTDTQYF.

This chain connects TRBV5-6 to TRBJ2-5; 11 bases align to TRBD2. This CDR3 has 15 amino acids. With 4 bases clipped from V and 2 bases from J, the junction kept 4 bases outside the gene matches. The V gene's germline CDR1 is SGHDT and CDR2 YYEEEE. The CDR3 nucleotides read TGTGCCAGCAGCCGGGGACTAGCGGCACAAGAGACCCAGTACTTC. Protein product: CASSRGLAAQETQYF.

The chain joins TRBV9 to TRBJ2-1; possibly TRBD2 for D (6 bases). This CDR3 region has 16 residues. Germline CDR1 is SGDLS and CDR2 is YYNGEE. V dropped 1 base and J dropped 2 bases, with 13 bases sitting between them. CDR3 sequence: CASSVRWEATYNEQFF. As DNA, the CDR3 is TGTGCCAGCAGCGTACGGTGGGAGGCGACCTACAATGAGCAGTTCTTC. Supplemented by reference TRBV9 and TRBJ2-1, the full variable domain reads DSGVTQTPKHLITATGQRVTLRCSPRSGDLSVYWYQQSLDQGLQFLIQYYNGEERAKGNILERFSAQQFPDLHSELNLSSLELGDSALYFCASSVRWEATYNEQFFGPGTRLTVL.

This sequence joins TRBV19 and TRBJ2-5, with D tentatively TRBD1 (5 bases). The germline CDR1 and CDR2 sequences are LNHDA and SQIVND (reference sequence). Trimming shortened V by 5 bases and J by 5 bases, and 12 bases separated the two germline ends. The CDR3 has 13 amino acids. CDR3 sequence reads: CASSPVSGETQYF. CDR3 sequence (DNA): TGTGCCAGTAGTCCAGTTTCAGGGGAGACCCAGTACTTC.

The V gene is TRBV5-1, the J gene TRBJ1-4; 7 bases are a match to TRBD1. CDR1 and CDR2 from the germline V gene are SGHRS and YFSETQ. CDR3 length equals 16 residues. Trimming removed 0 bases from V and 3 bases from J; junction bases left unmatched: 5. The CDR3 DNA sequence: TGCGCCAGCAGCTTGGCCCCGGGACAGCCTAATGAAAAACTGTTTTTT. Translation gives CASSLAPGQPNEKLFF.

The chain uses TRBV19 and TRBJ1-5, with TRBD1 identical over 7 bases. CDR1 is LNHDA, CDR2 SQIVND, per germline (reference sequence). V was clipped by 4 bases and J by 2 bases; unmatched bases: 5. The CDR3 totals 15 residues. CDR3 protein: CASSTPTGRNQPQHF. DNA of the CDR3: TGTGCCAGTAGTACCCCGACAGGGCGCAATCAGCCCCAGCATTTT.

The chain uses TRBV20-1 and TRBJ2-1; the D is unclear. The germline V gene encodes CDR1 DFQATT and CDR2 SNEGSKA (reference sequence). Trimming pared 3 bases from V and 7 bases from J, leaving 7 bases between. The CDR3 is 11 amino acids. CDR3 region: CSASPLNEQFF. The CDR3 DNA reads TGCAGTGCTAGCCCTCTGAATGAGCAGTTCTTC.